These 18 T cell receptor beta chains were sequenced from one sample in a study of cytomegalovirus exposure and HLA in healthy donors. It was with 60 Vbeta and 13 Jbeta primers that the PCR ran. TCRdb's table, derived via immunoSEQ multiplex PCR, lists solely in-frame clones and lacks some. The repertoire holds 130,000 to 150,000 clones, with roughly a tenth as singletons. Material for sequencing was PBMCs. The receptor set was obtained from a male donor in good health and CMV-seronegative.

The chain joins TRBV29-1 to TRBJ2-7, with 7 bases identical to TRBD1. V lost 1 base, J lost 4 bases, and 10 bases stayed unmatched. Germline CDR1 reads SQVTM; CDR2 reads ANQGSEA. The CDR3 length is 15 residues. The CDR3 DNA is TGCAGCGTTGAAGGCCTCCGGGACAGCCCATACGAGCAGTACTTC. It specifies CSVEGLRDSPYEQYF.

This clone was seen only a few times. The chain uses TRBV10-3 and TRBJ1-1; D call uncertain. V was clipped by 4 bases and J by 3 bases, with 3 bases between them. Germline lookup yields CDR1 ENHRY and CDR2 SYGVKD. The CDR3 has 11 residues. The CDR3 sequence is CAISGDTEAFF. The CDR3 DNA follows: TGTGCCATCAGTGGAGACACTGAAGCTTTCTTT.

This clone has a handful of counts. The chain links TRBV5-4 to TRBJ2-1; 7 positions agree with TRBD1. CDR3 length equals 15 residues. CDR1 and CDR2 (germline): SGHNT, YYREEE (reference sequence). Trimming removed 0 bases from V and 6 bases from J; junction bases left unmatched: 6. The CDR3 sequence: CASSLAKGAFNEQFF. Written as DNA, the CDR3 is TGTGCCAGCAGCTTGGCCAAGGGGGCTTTCAATGAGCAGTTCTTC.

The table lists this clone with a few counts. CDR3 residues: CASNHYHRGIGQGNYGYTF. The CDR3 nucleotides read TGTGCCAGCAATCACTATCACCGGGGTATAGGACAGGGAAACTATGGCTACACCTTC. V and J are TRBV28 and TRBJ1-2, with 8 bases matching TRBD1. The CDR3 has 19 amino acids. V lost 7 bases, J lost 2 bases, and 21 bases stayed unmatched. From germline, CDR1 is MDHEN and CDR2 SYDVKM.

This clone was observed a handful of times. The chain uses TRBV30 and TRBJ1-1; D gene uncertain. The CDR3 is 13 residues long. From germline, CDR1 is GTSNPN and CDR2 SVGIG (reference sequence). Trimming cost V 0 bases and J 5 bases, with 10 bases left between them. CDR3 protein: CAWSVRGYTEAFF. Here the CDR3 DNA reads TGTGCCTGGAGTGTACGGGGATATACTGAAGCTTTCTTT.

There are a few counts of this clone. The chain carries TRBV30 and TRBJ1-5; tentatively, D is TRBD1 (5 bases). Trimming took 2 bases from V and 0 from J, leaving 8 bases between them. The CDR3 runs 14 residues. CDR1 and CDR2 (germline): GTSNPN, SVGIG (reference sequence). The CDR3: CAWSRGSSNQPQHF. CDR3 nucleotides: TGTGCCTGGAGTAGGGGTTCTAGCAATCAGCCCCAGCATTTT.

This chain connects TRBV4-1 to TRBJ2-2; the match to TRBD2 covers 8 bases. The CDR3 is 19 residues long. Germline CDR1 is MGHRA and CDR2 is YSYEKL. J was trimmed by 1 base and V by 4 bases; bases with no gene match: 14. The CDR3 DNA follows: TGCGCCAGCAGCCTACACTTGGCTCTTGCGGGAGGGAACACCGGGGAGCTGTTTTTT. Encoded protein: CASSLHLALAGGNTGELFF.

Comment on this clone: Sequence at one end of the junction differs from germline and may be a read error. The J gene is TRBJ1-2, the V gene TRBV7-9; 10 bases match TRBD1. This CDR3 comprises 17 residues. CDR1 is SEHNR and CDR2 is FQNEAQ in the germline V gene (reference sequence). The CDR3 nucleotides are TGTGCCAGCAGCCCGACCGTCCCGGGACAGGGGAACTACGGCTACACCTTC. As protein: CASSPTVPGQGNYGYTF. Based on the CDR3 plus reference TRBV7-9 and TRBJ1-2, the full variable domain is DTGVSQNPRHKITKRGQNVTFRCDPISEHNRLYWYRQTLGQGPEFLTYFQNEAQLEKSRLLSDRFSAERPKGSFSTLEIQRTEQGDSAMYLCASSPTVPGQGNYGYTFGSGTRLTVV.

As to this clone: Other DNA sequences in this specimen translate into the identical CDR3. This chain connects TRBV28 to TRBJ1-2; no firm D call. This CDR3 is 12 amino acids long. V was clipped by 6 bases and J by 8 bases, with 13 bases between them. CDR1 MDHEN and CDR2 SYDVKM come from the germline V gene. CDR3 nucleotides: TGTGCCAGCAGCCCCCCCGCAGGAGGCTACACCTTC. This gives the protein CASSPPAGGYTF.

This rearrangement joins TRBV7-3 to TRBJ2-3; 10 bases fit TRBD2. CDR1 and CDR2 from the germline V gene are SGHTA and FQGTGA. Germline trimming cut 2 bases from V and 1 base from J; bases unmatched to any gene: 3. The CDR3 loop spans 16 amino acids. CDR3 residues: CASSLVAGGRTDTQYF. In DNA, the CDR3 is TGTGCCAGCAGCTTAGTAGCGGGAGGACGCACAGATACGCAGTATTTT.

The J gene is TRBJ1-1, the V gene TRBV5-1, with a weak D call TRBD1 (6 bases). Trimming left V 5 bases short and J 6 bases short, with 17 bases between. The CDR3 spans 14 residues. In germline, CDR1 is SGHRS, CDR2 YFSETQ. In nucleotides, the CDR3 is TGCGCCAGCAGGGTGGGGGCCCTTACCCCTGAAGCTTTCTTT. It codes for CASRVGALTPEAFF.

The chain combines TRBV14 with TRBJ1-1, with D possibly being TRBD1 (5 bases). V lost 4 bases and J lost 0, with 21 bases in between. The germline CDR1 and CDR2 sequences are SGHDN and FVKESK. This CDR3 region has 18 residues. In DNA, the CDR3 is TGTGCCAGCAGCCGGGGGGAATTTAACCCCTTTATGAACACTGAAGCTTTCTTT. Translated: CASSRGEFNPFMNTEAFF.

This chain uses TRBV7-2 with TRBJ2-7; 8 positions agree with TRBD1. After removal of 5 bases from V and 0 bases from J, the junction contained 6 bases not matched to a gene. This CDR3 region has 15 residues. The germline V gene encodes CDR1 SGHTA and CDR2 FQGNSA. The CDR3, as DNA: TGTGCCAGCAGCCAGTGGACAGGGCCCTCCTACGAGCAGTACTTC. Residues: CASSQWTGPSYEQYF.

This rearrangement joins TRBV6-1 to TRBJ1-1; D might be TRBD1 (5 bases). The V end lost 7 bases, the J end lost 11 bases, and 26 bases lay between the germline ends. CDR1 and CDR2 (germline): MNHNS, SASEGT. This CDR3 is built from 15 residues. CDR3 coding DNA: TGTGCCAGCATCGAAGGGGAGGGTACTCGGCGTGCGGCTTTCTTT. Amino acid sequence: CASIEGEGTRRAAFF.

The CDR3 DNA follows: TGTGCCAGCAGCTTCACTAGCGGTTACCAAGAGACCCAGTACTTC. It yields the protein CASSFTSGYQETQYF. J is TRBJ2-5 and V is TRBV7-9, with TRBD2 matching over 8 bases. This CDR3 comprises 15 residues. V shed 3 bases, J shed 0 bases, and the junction held 3 bases outside the gene matches. The V gene's germline CDR1 is SEHNR and CDR2 FQNEAQ (reference sequence).

This chain joins TRBV4-3 and TRBJ2-7, with TRBD1 identical over 7 bases. Losses at the gene ends were 0 bases for V and 3 bases for J; bases not matched to a gene: 5. This CDR3 contains 15 residues. Germline loops: CDR1 LGHNA, CDR2 YSLEER. DNA for the CDR3: TGCGCCAGCAGCCAAGATCGGGACAGACTCTACGAGCAGTACTTC. Amino acids: CASSQDRDRLYEQYF.

The CDR3 coding sequence is TGTGCCAGTAAAGGATGGGGGGCAACTAATGAAAAACTGTTTTTT. Its translation: CASKGWGATNEKLFF. The chain has TRBV19 and TRBJ1-4; tentatively, D is TRBD1 (5 bases). Germline values: CDR1 LNHDA, CDR2 SQIVND (reference sequence). V was cut by 7 bases and J by 0 bases, with 12 bases left in between. CDR3 length: 15 amino acids.

The rearrangement uses TRBV28 and TRBJ2-1; 9 bases line up with TRBD1. CDR3 size: 16 residues. The V gene's germline CDR1 is MDHEN and CDR2 SYDVKM. Trimming took 7 bases from V and 5 from J; bases not matched to a gene: 12. For the CDR3, the DNA is TGTGCCAGCACCACAATAAAACAGGGGGCCCACAATGAGCAGTTCTTC. Residues: CASTTIKQGAHNEQFF.